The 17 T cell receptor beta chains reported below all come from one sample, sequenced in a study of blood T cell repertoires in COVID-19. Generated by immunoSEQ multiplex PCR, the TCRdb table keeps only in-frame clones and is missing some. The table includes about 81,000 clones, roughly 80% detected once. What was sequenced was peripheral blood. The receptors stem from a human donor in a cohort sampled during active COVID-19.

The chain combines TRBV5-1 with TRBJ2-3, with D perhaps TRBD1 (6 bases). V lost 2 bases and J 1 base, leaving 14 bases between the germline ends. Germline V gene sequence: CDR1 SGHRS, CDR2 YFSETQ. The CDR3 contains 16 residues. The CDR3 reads CASSFRQAPGTDTQYF. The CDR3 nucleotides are TGCGCCAGCAGCTTTCGACAGGCCCCCGGCACAGATACGCAGTATTTT. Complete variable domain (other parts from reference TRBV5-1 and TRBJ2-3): KAGVTQTPRYLIKTRGQQVTLSCSPISGHRSVSWYQQTPGQGLQFLFEYFSETQRNKGNFPGRFSGRQFSNSRSEMNVSTLELGDSALYLCASSFRQAPGTDTQYFGPGTRLTVL.

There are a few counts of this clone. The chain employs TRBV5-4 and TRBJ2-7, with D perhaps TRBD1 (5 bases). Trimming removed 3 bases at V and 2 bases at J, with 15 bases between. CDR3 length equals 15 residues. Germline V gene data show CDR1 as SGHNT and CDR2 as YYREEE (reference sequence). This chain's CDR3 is CASSSLDTLTYEQYF. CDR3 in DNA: TGTGCCAGCAGCTCTCTGGACACACTTACCTACGAGCAGTACTTC.

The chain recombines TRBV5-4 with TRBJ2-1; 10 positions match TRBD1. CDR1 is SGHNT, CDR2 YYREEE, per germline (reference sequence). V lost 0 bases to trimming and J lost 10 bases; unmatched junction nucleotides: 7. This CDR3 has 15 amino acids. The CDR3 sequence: CASSLEVTGGREQFF. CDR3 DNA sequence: TGTGCCAGCAGCTTGGAGGTGACAGGGGGCCGGGAGCAGTTCTTC.

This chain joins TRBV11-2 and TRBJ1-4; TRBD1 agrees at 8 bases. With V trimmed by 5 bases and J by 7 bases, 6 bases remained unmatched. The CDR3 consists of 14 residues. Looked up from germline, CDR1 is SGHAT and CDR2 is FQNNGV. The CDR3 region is CASSLGQGIEKLFF. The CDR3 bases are TGTGCCAGCAGCCTCGGACAGGGAATTGAAAAACTGTTTTTT.

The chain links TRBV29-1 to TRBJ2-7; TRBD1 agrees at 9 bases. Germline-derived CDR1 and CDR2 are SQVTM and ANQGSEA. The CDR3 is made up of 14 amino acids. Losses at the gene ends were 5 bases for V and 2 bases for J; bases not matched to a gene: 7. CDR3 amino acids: CSVFGQGRTYEQYF. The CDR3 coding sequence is TGCAGCGTTTTTGGACAGGGGCGAACCTACGAGCAGTACTTC.

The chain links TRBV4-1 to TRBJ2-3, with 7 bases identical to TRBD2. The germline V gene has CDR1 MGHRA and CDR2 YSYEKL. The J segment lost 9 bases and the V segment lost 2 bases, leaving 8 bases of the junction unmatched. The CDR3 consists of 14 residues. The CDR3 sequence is CASSQLAVEPTQYF. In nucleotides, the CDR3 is TGCGCCAGCAGCCAACTAGCGGTGGAGCCCACGCAGTATTTT.

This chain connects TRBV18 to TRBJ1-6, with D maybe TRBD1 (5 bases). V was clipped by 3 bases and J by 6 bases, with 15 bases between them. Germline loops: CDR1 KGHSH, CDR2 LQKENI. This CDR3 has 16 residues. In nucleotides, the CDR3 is TGTGCCAGCTCACCGTGGCAGGGCCGAAGTAATTCACCCCTCCACTTT. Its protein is CASSPWQGRSNSPLHF.

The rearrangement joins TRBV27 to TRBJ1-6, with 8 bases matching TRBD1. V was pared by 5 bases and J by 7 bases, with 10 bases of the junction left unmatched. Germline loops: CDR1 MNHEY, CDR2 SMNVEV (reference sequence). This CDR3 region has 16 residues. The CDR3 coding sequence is TGTGCCAGCAGTGAGGACAGGGCGCGCCCCAATTCACCCCTCCACTTT. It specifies CASSEDRARPNSPLHF.

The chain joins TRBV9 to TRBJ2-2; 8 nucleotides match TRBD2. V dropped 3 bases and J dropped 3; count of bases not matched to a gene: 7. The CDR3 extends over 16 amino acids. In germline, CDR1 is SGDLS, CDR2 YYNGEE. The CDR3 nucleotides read TGTGCCAGCAGCGCCACCGGGACTAGGGACACCGGGGAGCTGTTTTTT. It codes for CASSATGTRDTGELFF.

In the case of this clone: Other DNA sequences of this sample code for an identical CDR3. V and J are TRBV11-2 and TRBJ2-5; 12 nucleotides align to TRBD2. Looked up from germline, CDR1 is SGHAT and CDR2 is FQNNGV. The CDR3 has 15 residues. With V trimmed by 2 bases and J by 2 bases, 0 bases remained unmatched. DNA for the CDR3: TGTGCCAGCAGCTTACTAGCGGGGGGGCAAGAGACCCAGTACTTC. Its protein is CASSLLAGGQETQYF.

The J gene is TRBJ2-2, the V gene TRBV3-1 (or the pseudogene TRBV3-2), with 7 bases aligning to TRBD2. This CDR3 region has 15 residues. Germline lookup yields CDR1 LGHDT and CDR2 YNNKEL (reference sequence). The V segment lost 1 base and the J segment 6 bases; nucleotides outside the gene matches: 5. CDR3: CASSQAQAGPGELFF. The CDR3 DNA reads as TGTGCCAGCAGCCAAGCCCAAGCGGGGCCCGGGGAGCTGTTTTTT.

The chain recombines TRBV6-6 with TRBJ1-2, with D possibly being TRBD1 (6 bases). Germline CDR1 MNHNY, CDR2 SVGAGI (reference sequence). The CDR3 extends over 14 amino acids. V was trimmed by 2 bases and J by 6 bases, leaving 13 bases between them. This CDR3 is CASSYGGRYDGYTF. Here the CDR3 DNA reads TGTGCCAGCAGTTACGGGGGCAGATATGATGGCTACACCTTC.

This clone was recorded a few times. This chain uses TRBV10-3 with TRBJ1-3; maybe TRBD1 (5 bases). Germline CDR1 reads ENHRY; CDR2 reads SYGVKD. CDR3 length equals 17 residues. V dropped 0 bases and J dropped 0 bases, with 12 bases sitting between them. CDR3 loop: CAISESQGATSGNTIYF. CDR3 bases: TGTGCCATCAGTGAGTCCCAGGGCGCAACCTCTGGAAACACCATATATTTT.

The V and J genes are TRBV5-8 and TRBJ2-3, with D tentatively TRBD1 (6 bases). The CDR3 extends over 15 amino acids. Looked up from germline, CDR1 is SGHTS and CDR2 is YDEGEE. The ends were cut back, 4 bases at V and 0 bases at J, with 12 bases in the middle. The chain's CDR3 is CASSPGTTSTDTQYF. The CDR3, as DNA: TGTGCCAGCAGCCCGGGGACAACTAGCACAGATACGCAGTATTTT.

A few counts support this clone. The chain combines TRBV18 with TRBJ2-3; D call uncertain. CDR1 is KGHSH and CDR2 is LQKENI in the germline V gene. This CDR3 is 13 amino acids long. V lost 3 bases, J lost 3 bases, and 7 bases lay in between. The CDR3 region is CASSPRATDTQYF. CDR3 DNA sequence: TGTGCCAGCTCACCTCGTGCGACAGATACGCAGTATTTT. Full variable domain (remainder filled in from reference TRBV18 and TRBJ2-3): NAGVMQNPRHLVRRRGQEARLRCSPMKGHSHVYWYRQLPEEGLKFMVYLQKENIIDESGMPKERFSAEFPKEGPSILRIQQVVRGDSAAYFCASSPRATDTQYFGPGTRLTVL.

The DNA for the CDR3 is TGTGCCAGCAGCCAAGATAGCAGCTCCTACAATGAGCAGTTCTTC. It encodes CASSQDSSSYNEQFF. This chain joins TRBV4-2 and TRBJ2-1; no firm D call. This CDR3 comprises 15 residues. Germline V gives CDR1 LGHNA, CDR2 YNFKEQ. Trimming left V 0 bases short and J 0 bases short, with 6 bases between.

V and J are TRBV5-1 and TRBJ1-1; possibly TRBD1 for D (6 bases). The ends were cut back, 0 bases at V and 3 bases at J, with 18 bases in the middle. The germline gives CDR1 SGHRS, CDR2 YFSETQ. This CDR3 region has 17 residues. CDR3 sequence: CASSLVGQINFYTEAFF. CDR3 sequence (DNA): TGCGCCAGCAGCTTGGTCGGACAGATAAATTTCTACACTGAAGCTTTCTTT.